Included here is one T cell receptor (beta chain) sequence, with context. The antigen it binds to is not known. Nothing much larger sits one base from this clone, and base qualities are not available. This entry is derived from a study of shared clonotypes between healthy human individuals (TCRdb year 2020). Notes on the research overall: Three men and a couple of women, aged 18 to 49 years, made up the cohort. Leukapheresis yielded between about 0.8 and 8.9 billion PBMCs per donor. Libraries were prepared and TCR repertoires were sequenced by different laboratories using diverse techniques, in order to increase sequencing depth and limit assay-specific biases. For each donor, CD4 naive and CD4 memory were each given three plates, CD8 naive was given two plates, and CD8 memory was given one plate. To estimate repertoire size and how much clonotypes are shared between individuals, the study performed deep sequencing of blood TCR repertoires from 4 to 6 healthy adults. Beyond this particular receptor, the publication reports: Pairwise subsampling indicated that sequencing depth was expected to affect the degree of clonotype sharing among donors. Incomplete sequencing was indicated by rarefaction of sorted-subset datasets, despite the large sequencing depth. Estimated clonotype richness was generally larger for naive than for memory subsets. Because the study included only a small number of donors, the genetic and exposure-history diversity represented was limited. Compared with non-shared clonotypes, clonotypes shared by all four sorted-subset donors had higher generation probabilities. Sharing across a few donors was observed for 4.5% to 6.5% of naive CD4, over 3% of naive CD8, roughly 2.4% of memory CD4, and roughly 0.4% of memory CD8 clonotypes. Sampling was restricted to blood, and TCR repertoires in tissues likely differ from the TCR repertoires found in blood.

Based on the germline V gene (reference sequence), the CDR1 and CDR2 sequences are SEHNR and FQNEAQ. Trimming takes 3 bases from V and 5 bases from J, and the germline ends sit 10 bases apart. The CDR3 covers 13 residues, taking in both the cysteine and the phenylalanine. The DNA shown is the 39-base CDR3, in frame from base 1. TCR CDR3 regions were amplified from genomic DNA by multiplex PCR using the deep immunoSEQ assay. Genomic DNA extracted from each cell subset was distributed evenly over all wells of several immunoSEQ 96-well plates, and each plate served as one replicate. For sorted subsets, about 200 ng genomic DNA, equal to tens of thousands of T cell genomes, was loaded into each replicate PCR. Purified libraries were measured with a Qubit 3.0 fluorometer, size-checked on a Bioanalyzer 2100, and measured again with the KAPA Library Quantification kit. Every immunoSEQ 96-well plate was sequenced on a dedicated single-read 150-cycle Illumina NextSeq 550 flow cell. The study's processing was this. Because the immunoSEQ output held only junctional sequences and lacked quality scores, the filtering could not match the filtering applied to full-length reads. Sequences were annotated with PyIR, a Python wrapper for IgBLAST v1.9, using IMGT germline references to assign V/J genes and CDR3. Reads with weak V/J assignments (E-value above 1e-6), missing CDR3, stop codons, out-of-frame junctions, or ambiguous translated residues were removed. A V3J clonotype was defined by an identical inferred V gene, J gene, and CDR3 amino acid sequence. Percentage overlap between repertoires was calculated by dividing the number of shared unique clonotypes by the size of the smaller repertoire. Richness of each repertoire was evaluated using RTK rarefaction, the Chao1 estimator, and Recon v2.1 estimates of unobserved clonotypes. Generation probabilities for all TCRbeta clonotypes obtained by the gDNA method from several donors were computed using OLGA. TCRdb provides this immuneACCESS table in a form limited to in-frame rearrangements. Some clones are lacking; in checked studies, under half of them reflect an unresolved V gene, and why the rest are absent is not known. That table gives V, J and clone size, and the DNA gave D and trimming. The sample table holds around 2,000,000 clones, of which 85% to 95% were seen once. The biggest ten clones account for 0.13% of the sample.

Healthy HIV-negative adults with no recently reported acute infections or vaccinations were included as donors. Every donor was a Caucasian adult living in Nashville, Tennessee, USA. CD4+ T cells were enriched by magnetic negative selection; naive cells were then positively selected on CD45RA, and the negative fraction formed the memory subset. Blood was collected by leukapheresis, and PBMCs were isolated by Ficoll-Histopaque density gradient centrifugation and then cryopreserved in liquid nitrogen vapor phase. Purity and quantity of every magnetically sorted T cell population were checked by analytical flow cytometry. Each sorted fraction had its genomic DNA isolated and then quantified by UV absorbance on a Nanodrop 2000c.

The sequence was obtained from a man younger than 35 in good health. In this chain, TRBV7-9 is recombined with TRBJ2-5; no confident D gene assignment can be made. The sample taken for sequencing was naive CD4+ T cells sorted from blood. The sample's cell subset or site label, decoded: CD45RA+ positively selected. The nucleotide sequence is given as TGTGCCAGCAGCTTCAAGGGCCGGGAGACCCAGTACTTC. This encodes CASSFKGRETQYF.